Below, 23 T cell receptor beta chains from the same sample are listed, as sequenced in a study of blood T cells in healthy people across ages. Combining a sample-barcoded 5' primer with a J-beta primer mix, a second PCR ran for about 6 to 12 cycles. TCRdb processed the 5' RACE reads anew with MiXCR; each CDR3 protein has one entry. The profile covers hundreds of thousands of distinct CDR3 sequences, with 25% to 30% appearing a single time and more than 15% taken by the ten largest. The sequencing input was blood. These receptors were taken from a woman older than 75 in good health.

The rearrangement links TRBV7-9 to TRBJ2-1; perhaps TRBD2 as D (6 bases). The V gene's germline CDR1 is SEHNR and CDR2 FQNEAQ (reference sequence). The CDR3 has 14 amino acids. Trimming removed 1 base at V and 6 bases at J, with 10 bases between. This CDR3 is CASSLGRESNEQFF. In DNA form, the CDR3 reads TGTGCCAGCAGCTTAGGGAGGGAATCCAATGAGCAGTTCTTC.

This clonotype was detected many times. The J gene is TRBJ1-2, the V gene TRBV7-8; TRBD1 matches 10 bases. Per the germline V gene, CDR1 is SGHVS and CDR2 is FQNEAQ. The V and J ends lost 5 bases and 7 bases, in that order; junction bases with no gene match: 7. This CDR3 spans 14 amino acids. Here the CDR3 reads CASSLRQGAFGYTF. CDR3 bases: TGTGCCAGCAGCCTAAGACAGGGGGCTTTTGGCTACACCTTC.

The chain joins TRBV20-1 to TRBJ1-2, with D hard to call. Trimming took 6 bases from V and 0 from J, leaving 11 bases between them. The CDR3 spans 13 residues. The V gene's germline CDR1 is DFQATT and CDR2 SNEGSKA (reference sequence). This CDR3 is CSAPAETNYGYTF. CDR3 coding DNA: TGCAGTGCCCCTGCGGAGACTAACTATGGCTACACCTTC.

J is TRBJ1-1 and V is TRBV3-1, with D possibly TRBD1 on 5 matching bases. V was trimmed by 4 bases and J by 6 bases, leaving 15 bases between them. The germline CDR1 and CDR2 sequences are LGHDT and YNNKEL (reference sequence). The CDR3 has 14 amino acids. The CDR3 DNA reads TGTGCCAGCAGCCCGACCCCACGGGGGGCTGAAGCTTTCTTT. As protein: CASSPTPRGAEAFF.

The chain recombines TRBV5-1 with TRBJ1-2; D possibly corresponds to TRBD1 (6 bases). Germline V gives CDR1 SGHRS, CDR2 YFSETQ. The CDR3 is made up of 14 amino acids. V gave up 3 bases and J gave up 7 bases, with 16 bases separating them. The CDR3 protein is CASSWDLARGGYTF. The CDR3 bases are TGCGCCAGCAGCTGGGACCTGGCCAGGGGTGGCTACACCTTC.

The sample holds a few counts of this clonotype. This rearrangement joins TRBV20-1 to TRBJ2-2; TRBD2 aligns across 8 bases. The CDR3 loop spans 15 amino acids. V lost 6 bases, J lost 2 bases, and 8 bases stayed unmatched. Germline CDR1 and CDR2: DFQATT and SNEGSKA (reference sequence). The CDR3 nucleotides are TGCAGTGCCCTACCCGGGGGGGGAAACACCGGGGAGCTGTTTTTT. This sequence encodes CSALPGGGNTGELFF.

This clonotype showed up just a few times. V is TRBV10-3 and J is TRBJ2-7; D is unresolved. The CDR3 has 14 residues. Germline V gene data show CDR1 as ENHRY and CDR2 as SYGVKD. With 6 bases removed from V and 10 bases from J, the gap between germline ends came to 22 bases. CDR3 in DNA: TGTGCCATCAGGCCCCCGGACCTGAATGAGGCCCAGTACTTC. The encoded protein is CAIRPPDLNEAQYF.

This clonotype showed up many times. The V call is TRBV6-4, the J call TRBJ1-2; the match to TRBD1 covers 11 bases. CDR1 is MRHNA and CDR2 is SNTAGT in the germline V gene. J was trimmed by 7 bases and V by 5 bases; bases with no gene match: 6. The CDR3 is 14 residues long. The CDR3 loop is CASSLDRGQGGYTF. DNA of the CDR3: TGTGCCAGCAGTTTGGACAGGGGGCAAGGTGGCTACACCTTC.

V gene TRBV24-1 combines with J gene TRBJ2-3, with D perhaps matching TRBD2 (5 bases). CDR3 size: 16 residues. Between the trimmed V and J ends, which lost 3 bases and 4 bases, there was a span of 16 bases. Germline V lookup: CDR1 KGHDR, CDR2 SFDVKD. The CDR3 reads CATSDPKRGWADTQYF. CDR3 nucleotide sequence: TGTGCCACCAGTGATCCAAAACGGGGATGGGCAGATACGCAGTATTTT.

A word on this clonotype: Possible read error: a much larger clone is one base away. The rearrangement uses TRBV5-1 and TRBJ1-1; D is undetermined. Germline assignment: CDR1 SGHRS and CDR2 YFSETQ. The CDR3 runs 15 residues. The CDR3 spells CASSSFGIQNTKAFF. The CDR3 coding sequence is TGCGCCAGCAGCTCTTTCGGGATCCAGAACACTAAAGCTTTCTTT. Using reference TRBV5-1 and TRBJ1-1 for the parts outside the CDR3, the full variable domain is KAGVTQTPRYLIKTRGQQVTLSCSPISGHRSVSWYQQTPGQGLQFLFEYFSETQRNKGNFPGRFSGRQFSNSRSEMNVSTLELGDSALYLCASSSFGIQNTKAFFGQGTRLTVV.

Many counts were recorded for this clonotype. The gene calls are TRBV7-9 and TRBJ2-5; 9 bases are a match to TRBD2. Germline trimming cut 5 bases from V and 5 bases from J; bases unmatched to any gene: 6. Germline V gene sequence: CDR1 SEHNR, CDR2 FQNEAQ (reference sequence). This CDR3 region has 14 residues. The chain's CDR3 is CASSGSGGLETQYF. CDR3 sequence (DNA): TGTGCCAGCAGCGGGAGCGGGGGGTTGGAGACCCAGTACTTC.

To note about this clonotype: Just one base apart from a much larger clone, this may be a read error. The V and J genes are TRBV20-1 and TRBJ1-1; D gene ambiguous. V was cut by 2 bases and J by 6 bases, with 13 bases left in between. The CDR3 spans 13 residues. The V gene's germline CDR1 is DFQATT and CDR2 SNEGSKA (reference sequence). The CDR3: CSARIPEKAEAFF. CDR3 bases: TGCAGTGCTAGAATCCCGGAAAAAGCTGAAGCTTTCTTT.

As for this clonotype: This could be a read error, since a much larger clone is one nucleotide away. V is TRBV20-1 and J is TRBJ2-5; 8 nucleotides agree with TRBD2. The end of the DNA fits TRBJ2-1 better, so the J call may be wrong. CDR3 length equals 14 residues. Germline V gene sequence: CDR1 DFQATT, CDR2 SNEGSKA (reference sequence). CDR3 region: CSAGGGPGQETQFF. Here the CDR3 DNA reads TGCAGTGCTGGCGGGGGGCCGGGGCAAGAGACCCAGTTCTTC.

There are many counts of this clonotype. This chain connects TRBV7-9 to TRBJ1-2; D is undetermined. Trimming pared 6 bases from V and 4 bases from J, leaving 9 bases between. CDR3 length equals 12 residues. Per the germline V gene, CDR1 is SEHNR and CDR2 is FQNEAQ (reference sequence). The CDR3 is CASRADVYGYTF. The CDR3 DNA reads TGTGCCAGCAGGGCGGATGTCTATGGCTACACCTTC.

This clonotype was seen more than once but under ten times. The J gene is TRBJ1-5, the V gene TRBV2, with TRBD1 matching 9 bases. CDR3 length equals 18 residues. J gave up 0 bases and V 6 bases, and 12 bases lay outside the gene matches. From germline, CDR1 is SNHLY and CDR2 FYNNEI. The DNA of the CDR3 is TGTGCCAGCAGGCTAGTGGGACAGGGCCGTTCTAGCAATCAGCCCCAGCATTTT. Its protein is CASRLVGQGRSSNQPQHF. Supplemented by reference TRBV2 and TRBJ1-5, the full variable domain reads EPEVTQTPSHQVTQMGQEVILRCVPISNHLYFYWYRQILGQKVEFLVSFYNNEISEKSEIFDDQFSVERPDGSNFTLKIRSTKLEDSAMYFCASRLVGQGRSSNQPQHFGDGTRLSIL.

This clonotype appeared many times. The chain links TRBV6-5 to TRBJ2-7, with 7 bases lining up with TRBD1. The CDR3 has 16 amino acids. Germline V gene lookup returns CDR1 MNHEY and CDR2 SVGAGI. V shed 5 bases and J 2 bases; nucleotides not matched to a gene: 12. CDR3 loop: CASSISDRPLPYEQYF. Here the CDR3 DNA reads TGTGCCAGCAGTATCTCGGACAGGCCCCTTCCCTACGAGCAGTACTTC.

This chain connects TRBV5-1 to TRBJ2-2, with D perhaps matching TRBD1 (5 bases). The germline gives CDR1 SGHRS, CDR2 YFSETQ. V lost 3 bases to trimming and J lost 8 bases, with 17 bases between them. The CDR3 covers 15 residues. The CDR3 nucleotides read TGCGCCAGCAGCTCCCAGGGTCCCGATCGTGGGGAGCTGTTTTTT. Amino acids: CASSSQGPDRGELFF.

Many counts were recorded for this clonotype. The gene calls are TRBV7-6 and TRBJ2-3; D gene unclear. V gave up 1 base and J gave up 10 bases, with 12 bases separating them. This CDR3 is 13 amino acids long. Germline V gives CDR1 SGHVS, CDR2 FNYEAQ. CDR3 amino acids: CASSLGAAAPQYF. CDR3 coding DNA: TGTGCCAGCAGCTTAGGGGCGGCGGCCCCGCAGTATTTT.

The rearrangement joins TRBV18 to TRBJ2-5; D unclear. The J call may be wrong; the DNA end is better matched by TRBJ2-1. Germline V gives CDR1 KGHSH, CDR2 LQKENI. This CDR3 comprises 13 residues. Written as DNA, the CDR3 is TGTGCCAGCTCACCGCTCCATCAAGAGACCCAGTTCTTC. Its protein product is CASSPLHQETQFF.

In its sample, this clonotype was seen a few times. A much larger clone sits a single nucleotide away, making a read error possible. This chain connects TRBV7-2 to TRBJ2-1; TRBD1 matches at 7 bases. Losses at the gene ends were 1 base for V and 6 bases for J; bases not matched to a gene: 12. This CDR3 region has 17 residues. The V gene's germline CDR1 is SGHTA and CDR2 FQGNSA. CDR3 nucleotide sequence: TGTGCCAGCAGCTTAGAGGGGGCTGGAGACTCGTGCAATGAGCAGTTCTTC. As protein: CASSLEGAGDSCNEQFF.

This clonotype was detected once. The chain joins TRBV20-1 to TRBJ2-1; 9 bases map to TRBD2. The CDR3 is 15 amino acids. J gave up 0 bases and V 6 bases, and 6 bases lay outside the gene matches. Per the germline V gene, CDR1 is DFQATT and CDR2 is SNEGSKA (reference sequence). This chain's CDR3 is CSANPAGGSYNEQFF. CDR3 sequence (DNA): TGCAGTGCAAACCCAGCGGGGGGCTCCTACAATGAGCAGTTCTTC.

In the case of this clonotype: The junction departs from the called germline gene at one end, perhaps through a read error. The chain employs TRBV6-1 and TRBJ1-1; tentatively, D is TRBD1 (5 bases). This CDR3 has 14 amino acids. Looked up from germline, CDR1 is MNHNS and CDR2 is SASEGT. CDR3 in DNA: TGTGCCAGCAAGCTGGGACCTATGAACACCGAAGCTTTCTTT. It encodes CASKLGPMNTEAFF.

Note on this clonotype: This may stem from a read error, because a much larger clone lies one nucleotide away. The CDR3 DNA is TGTGCCAGCGATAAGGTGGGGGCAGCCTACAATGAGCAGTACTTC. Its translation is CASDKVGAAYNEQYF. The genes are TRBV6-5 and TRBJ2-7, with D maybe TRBD1 (6 bases). Germline CDR1 reads MNHEY; CDR2 reads SVGAGI. The V gene lost 8 bases and the J gene lost 7 bases, with 24 bases spanning the gap. The CDR3 is 15 residues long.